Presented here are 20 T cell receptor beta chains from one specimen sequenced in a study of vaccination effects on CD4 cells after COVID-19. ViraFEST expansion of antigen-specific CD4+ T cells with viral peptide pools preceded sequencing. Scientists isolated CD4+ T cells after a roughly ten-day culture period ended. Testing of the vaccine recipients showed negative nucleocapsid antibodies and no prior SARS-CoV-2 infection. These receptors' antigens are unknown. Only in-frame clones appear in the TCRdb table, and some are missing; sequencing was by immunoSEQ multiplex PCR. The data hold 20,000 to 25,000 clones, with roughly four fifths observed a single time. The sample here was CD4+ T cells from PBMCs cultured with HCoV-NL63 spike peptides, taken before COVID-19 vaccination. The source of these receptors is a human donor who received a COVID-19 vaccine.

This clone is medium-sized. This chain uses TRBV25-1 with TRBJ2-5; D remains ambiguous. The V end lost 3 bases, the J end lost 0 bases, and 20 bases lay between the germline ends. There are 18 residues in the CDR3. Germline CDR1 MGHDK, CDR2 SYGVNS. The CDR3, as DNA: TGTGCCAGCAGTGATCGGTTATCTCCACAGATACACCAAGAGACCCAGTACTTC. This codes for CASSDRLSPQIHQETQYF.

CDR3 in amino acids: CASSPGTGPLGEQYF. The CDR3 coding sequence is TGTGCCAGCTCACCCGGGACAGGGCCCCTGGGGGAGCAGTACTTC. V gene TRBV18 combines with J gene TRBJ2-7, with 9 bases that match TRBD1. Germline CDR1 and CDR2: KGHSH and LQKENI. The CDR3 contains 15 residues. The trim removed 3 bases at V and 7 bases at J, leaving 10 bases unmatched.

V is TRBV5-1 and J is TRBJ2-7, with TRBD1 matching 9 bases. Per the germline V gene, CDR1 is SGHRS and CDR2 is YFSETQ. J lost 0 bases, V lost 4 bases, and 5 bases had no gene match. The length of the CDR3 is 15 residues. CDR3 sequence reads: CASSIGQGSSYEQYF. In nucleotides, the CDR3 is TGCGCCAGCAGCATCGGACAGGGGAGCTCCTACGAGCAGTACTTC.

The J gene is TRBJ2-7, the V gene TRBV14; D unresolved. This CDR3 contains 12 residues. CDR1 is SGHDN and CDR2 is FVKESK in the germline V gene. Trimming removed 1 base at V and 2 bases at J, with 3 bases between. The CDR3 DNA reads as TGTGCCAGCAGCCAAGTGACCTACGAGCAGTACTTC. Protein: CASSQVTYEQYF.

This chain links TRBV28 with TRBJ2-3, with D perhaps matching TRBD1 (6 bases). The germline CDR1 and CDR2 sequences are MDHEN and SYDVKM. Trimming stripped 8 bases from V and 3 bases from J, with 15 bases between. The CDR3 spans 14 residues. This CDR3 is CASREGVGTDTQYF. Written as DNA, the CDR3 is TGTGCCAGCCGAGAGGGGGTGGGGACAGATACGCAGTATTTT.

This clone has only a few counts. The genes are TRBV3-1 (or the pseudogene TRBV3-2) and TRBJ2-1; D not certain. CDR3 length equals 13 residues. V lost 4 bases to trimming and J lost 10 bases, with 14 bases between them. Germline V gives CDR1 LGHDT, CDR2 YNNKEL (reference sequence). The CDR3 region has the DNA TGTGCCAGCAGCCCTGGACCCCTCGAGGAGCAGTTCTTC. Protein: CASSPGPLEEQFF.

This chain uses TRBV27 with TRBJ2-5; 10 bases agree with TRBD2. The length of the CDR3 is 15 residues. The germline V gene has CDR1 MNHEY and CDR2 SMNVEV (reference sequence). J was trimmed by 1 base and V by 6 bases; bases with no gene match: 5. The CDR3 nucleotides read TGTGCCAGCAGAAGACTAGCGGGTCCCCAAGAGACCCAGTACTTC. Protein sequence: CASRRLAGPQETQYF.

The CDR3 sequence is CASSEASLAGAHNEQFF. Here the CDR3 DNA reads TGTGCCAGCAGTGAAGCCAGTCTAGCGGGAGCGCACAATGAGCAGTTCTTC. The gene calls are TRBV6-1 and TRBJ2-1; 10 bases match TRBD2. Germline assignment: CDR1 MNHNS and CDR2 SASEGT. The CDR3 is made up of 17 amino acids. Trimming removed 0 bases from V and 5 bases from J; junction bases left unmatched: 7.

J is TRBJ1-1 and V is TRBV28; a possible D gene is TRBD1 (5 bases). Germline V gene data show CDR1 as MDHEN and CDR2 as SYDVKM. The V gene lost 6 bases and the J gene lost 3 bases, with 14 bases spanning the gap. The length of the CDR3 is 14 residues. This chain's CDR3 is CASSPPGQHTEAFF. CDR3 nucleotides: TGTGCCAGCAGCCCCCCGGGGCAACACACTGAAGCTTTCTTT.

The chain carries TRBV18 and TRBJ1-1; tentative D call: TRBD1 (5 bases). The CDR3 is 17 residues long. Trimming shortened V by 2 bases and J by 5 bases, and 21 bases separated the two germline ends. Looked up from germline, CDR1 is KGHSH and CDR2 is LQKENI. CDR3 sequence: CASSPGVLAGDGTEAFF. The DNA of the CDR3 is TGTGCCAGCTCACCAGGGGTTCTCGCGGGGGATGGGACTGAAGCTTTCTTT. Full variable domain (outside the CDR3, taken from reference TRBV18 and TRBJ1-1): NAGVMQNPRHLVRRRGQEARLRCSPMKGHSHVYWYRQLPEEGLKFMVYLQKENIIDESGMPKERFSAEFPKEGPSILRIQQVVRGDSAAYFCASSPGVLAGDGTEAFFGQGTRLTVV.

CDR3 protein: CASSQAQATYEQYF. The CDR3 DNA reads TGTGCCAGCAGCCAAGCCCAGGCCACTTACGAGCAGTACTTC. The gene calls are TRBV3-1 (or the pseudogene TRBV3-2) and TRBJ2-7; D is uncertain. Trimming cost V 1 base and J 4 bases, with 11 bases left between them. The CDR3 contains 14 residues. Germline lookup yields CDR1 LGHDT and CDR2 YNNKEL (reference sequence).

This clone was seen only once. CDR3 residues: CASSLSDPTTGNTIYF. CDR3 DNA sequence: TGTGCCAGCAGCTTATCGGACCCTACTACTGGAAACACCATATATTTT. The rearrangement uses TRBV7-2 and TRBJ1-3; unclear D gene. Germline V gives CDR1 SGHTA, CDR2 FQGNSA. V was clipped by 2 bases and J by 2 bases, with 13 bases between them. This CDR3 has 16 amino acids.

The V and J genes are TRBV9 and TRBJ2-3, with a possible D match to TRBD1 (5 bases). V was pared by 1 base and J by 3 bases, with 15 bases between. There are 16 residues in the CDR3. CDR1 and CDR2 from the germline V gene are SGDLS and YYNGEE. The CDR3 DNA follows: TGTGCCAGCAGCGTATCCTCCAGGGCACCTACAGATACGCAGTATTTT. Its translation: CASSVSSRAPTDTQYF.

There are a few counts of this clone. The chain employs TRBV4-2 and TRBJ2-2, with TRBD2 matching 10 bases. The ends lost 1 base at V and 1 base at J; junction bases unmatched: 3. This CDR3 has 17 residues. Germline-derived CDR1 and CDR2 are LGHNA and YNFKEQ. In DNA form, the CDR3 reads TGTGCCAGCAGCCAAGCCCCTAGCGGGGGGAACACCGGGGAGCTGTTTTTT. Translation gives CASSQAPSGGNTGELFF.

V gene TRBV18 combines with J gene TRBJ1-1; maybe TRBD1 (6 bases). The V and J ends lost 4 bases and 2 bases respectively, with 11 bases between them. Germline CDR1 reads KGHSH; CDR2 reads LQKENI. CDR3 length: 14 residues. CDR3 sequence: CASSQQGGNTEAFF. Here the CDR3 DNA reads TGTGCCAGCTCACAACAGGGTGGAAACACTGAAGCTTTCTTT.

The gene calls are TRBV5-1 and TRBJ1-3; TRBD1 matches at 7 bases. V gave up 0 bases and J gave up 0 bases; unmatched junction bases: 9. Germline-derived CDR1 and CDR2 are SGHRS and YFSETQ. CDR3 size: 18 residues. For the CDR3, the DNA is TGCGCCAGCAGCTTGGCTGGCAGGGGGGAAAGCTCTGGAAACACCATATATTTT. It yields the protein CASSLAGRGESSGNTIYF.

This clone was seen only a few times. The chain links TRBV2 to TRBJ2-3; TRBD2 might be the D (5 bases). Germline V gene data show CDR1 as SNHLY and CDR2 as FYNNEI. V shed 6 bases and J shed 6 bases, with 10 bases lying between them. The CDR3 consists of 12 residues. In DNA, the CDR3 is TGTGCCAGCAGCCCACTAGAGGATACGCAGTATTTT. It is translated as CASSPLEDTQYF.

This chain uses TRBV6-6 with TRBJ1-4; unclear D gene. CDR1 MNHNY and CDR2 SVGAGI come from the germline V gene (reference sequence). This CDR3 region has 12 residues. Trimming took off 5 bases at V and 7 bases at J, with 8 bases between the two ends. DNA of the CDR3: TGTGCCAGCAGTCCATCATTTGAAAAACTGTTTTTT. Encoded protein: CASSPSFEKLFF.

The chain couples TRBV7-3 to TRBJ2-1; TRBD1 matches 8 bases. There are 15 residues in the CDR3. Looked up from germline, CDR1 is SGHTA and CDR2 is FQGTGA. V shed 6 bases and J 5 bases; nucleotides not matched to a gene: 9. CDR3 loop: CASRRRQGIDNEQFF. The CDR3 bases are TGTGCCAGCAGGCGGCGACAGGGGATTGACAATGAGCAGTTCTTC.

This clone was seen just once. The chain employs TRBV5-4 and TRBJ2-5, with 10 positions matching TRBD2. The ends lost 0 bases at V and 2 bases at J; junction bases unmatched: 1. The CDR3 totals 15 residues. The germline V gene encodes CDR1 SGHNT and CDR2 YYREEE (reference sequence). The CDR3 DNA sequence: TGTGCCAGCAGCTTGGTACTAGCGGGACAAGAGACCCAGTACTTC. Translated, it gives CASSLVLAGQETQYF.